Listed here are 13 T cell receptor beta chains from one sample, sequenced in a study of beta chain features in type 1 diabetes. As every portion of the isolated RNA was reverse transcribed, the sequencing read expressed TCRB transcripts. Using immunoSEQ multiplex PCR, the repertoire was profiled, and TCRdb retains in-frame clones only, with some absent. The sample yields just over 600,000 clones, around 15% seen once. The specimen sequenced was naive CD4+ T cells from blood. The receptors were gathered from a man in his late teens or twenties in good health.

This sequence joins TRBV7-2 and TRBJ2-3; D may correspond to TRBD1 or TRBD2 (5 bases each). Between the trimmed V and J ends, which lost 4 bases and 0 bases, there was a span of 11 bases. From germline, CDR1 is SGHTA and CDR2 FQGNSA. This CDR3 spans 15 amino acids. The CDR3 region is CASSSRDESTDTQYF. The CDR3 nucleotides are TGTGCCAGCAGCTCCCGGGACGAAAGCACAGATACGCAGTATTTT.

This clone has at least ten counts. The rearrangement joins TRBV7-9 to TRBJ2-1, with a tentative D call TRBD2 (6 bases). Trimming shortened V by 7 bases and J by 0 bases, and 13 bases separated the two germline ends. CDR3 length equals 15 residues. Germline-derived CDR1 and CDR2 are SEHNR and FQNEAQ (reference sequence). CDR3 protein: CASTGGGNSYNEQFF. As DNA, the CDR3 is TGTGCCAGCACGGGCGGCGGGAACTCCTACAATGAGCAGTTCTTC. Full variable domain (remainder filled in from reference TRBV7-9 and TRBJ2-1): DTGVSQNPRHKITKRGQNVTFRCDPISEHNRLYWYRQTLGQGPEFLTYFQNEAQLEKSRLLSDRFSAERPKGSFSTLEIQRTEQGDSAMYLCASTGGGNSYNEQFFGPGTRLTVL.

The gene calls are TRBV7-9 and TRBJ1-6, with 8 bases matching TRBD1. The CDR3 runs to 17 residues. Per the germline V gene, CDR1 is SEHNR and CDR2 is FQNEAQ (reference sequence). J gave up 7 bases and V 7 bases, and 15 bases lay outside the gene matches. The CDR3 nucleotides read TGTGCCAGCACCTCCAACAGGGGGGTCCAAGGCAATTCACCCCTCCACTTT. This gives the protein CASTSNRGVQGNSPLHF.

The chain links TRBV28 to TRBJ1-2; D possibly corresponds to TRBD1 (5 bases). The CDR3 spans 14 residues. Trimming cost V 5 bases and J 6 bases, with 16 bases left between them. Germline CDR1 and CDR2: MDHEN and SYDVKM. The CDR3 sequence: CASSIKTESDGYTF. The CDR3 DNA reads as TGTGCCAGCAGTATTAAGACAGAGTCCGATGGCTACACCTTC.

The chain joins TRBV7-9 to TRBJ1-1; maybe TRBD1 (5 bases). CDR1 SEHNR and CDR2 FQNEAQ come from the germline V gene (reference sequence). Deletions cut 1 base from V and 4 bases from J, with 10 bases between. The CDR3 has 14 amino acids. CDR3 sequence reads: CASSLEGTATEAFF. The CDR3 bases are TGTGCCAGCAGCTTAGAAGGGACCGCCACTGAAGCTTTCTTT.

Note on this clone: Distinct nucleotide sequences in the sample also encode this CDR3. V usage is TRBV6-5 and J usage is TRBJ1-2; D is undetermined. Germline assignment: CDR1 MNHEY and CDR2 SVGAGI. This CDR3 has 12 amino acids. With 0 bases removed from V and 5 bases from J, the gap between germline ends came to 4 bases. This chain's CDR3 is CASSYSGYGYTF. CDR3 DNA sequence: TGTGCCAGCAGTTACTCGGGTTATGGCTACACCTTC.

As for this clone: The conserved phenylalanine or tryptophan normally closing the CDR3 is absent here, so this likely arose from a read error. The limits of the CDR3 on the DNA are not certain, so only TCRdb's listed CDR3 is given. This chain uses TRBV2 with TRBJ1-1. Germline values: CDR1 SNHLY, CDR2 FYNNEI. The CDR3 is 11 residues long, ends included. The CDR3: CASSEVGGVGI.

This chain links TRBV13 with TRBJ1-4, with D perhaps matching TRBD1 (6 bases). The germline gives CDR1 PRHDT, CDR2 FYEKMQ (reference sequence). The CDR3 is made up of 16 amino acids. With 5 bases removed from V and 0 bases from J, the gap between germline ends came to 13 bases. CDR3 in amino acids: CASSTRTVATNEKLFF. In nucleotides, the CDR3 is TGTGCCAGCAGCACCCGGACAGTTGCAACTAATGAAAAACTGTTTTTT. The full variable domain, rest sourced from reference TRBV13 and TRBJ1-4, is AAGVIQSPRHLIKEKRETATLKCYPIPRHDTVYWYQQGPGQDPQFLISFYEKMQSDKGSIPDRFSAQQFSDYHSELNMSSLELGDSALYFCASSTRTVATNEKLFFGSGTQLSVL.

The V and J genes are TRBV5-4 and TRBJ2-7; TRBD1 agrees at 7 bases. The CDR3 extends over 16 amino acids. The germline V gene has CDR1 SGHNT and CDR2 YYREEE (reference sequence). The V segment lost 2 bases and the J segment 2 bases; nucleotides outside the gene matches: 10. The CDR3 protein is CASSLSNRGPTYEQYF. CDR3 in DNA: TGTGCCAGCAGCTTAAGTAACAGGGGACCCACCTACGAGCAGTACTTC.

The V call is TRBV7-8, the J call TRBJ1-1; the D gene is possibly TRBD1 (5 bases). The germline gives CDR1 SGHVS, CDR2 FQNEAQ. The CDR3 is 14 residues long. V was cut by 6 bases and J by 0 bases, with 11 bases left in between. DNA for the CDR3: TGTGCCAGCAGGTCGACAGAACTGAACACTGAAGCTTTCTTT. Translating it yields CASRSTELNTEAFF.

The rearrangement links TRBV6-5 to TRBJ2-7, with a possible D match to TRBD1 (6 bases). Trimming stripped 6 bases from V and 2 bases from J, with 11 bases between. The CDR3 contains 13 residues. Germline CDR1 MNHEY, CDR2 SVGAGI. CDR3 loop: CASSLRDTYEQYF. CDR3 nucleotides: TGTGCCAGCAGCCTCCGGGACACCTACGAGCAGTACTTC.

The chain links TRBV10-3 to TRBJ1-2, with TRBD1 matching over 7 bases. J gave up 8 bases and V 6 bases, and 12 bases lay outside the gene matches. From germline, CDR1 is ENHRY and CDR2 SYGVKD. The CDR3 consists of 14 residues. CDR3 in DNA: TGTGCCATCAGGATTTCCAAGACAGGGAAAGGCTACACCTTC. This encodes CAIRISKTGKGYTF.

This chain connects TRBV2 to TRBJ2-2; TRBD2 might be the D (6 bases). The ends were cut back, 7 bases at V and 1 base at J, with 25 bases in the middle. The germline V gene has CDR1 SNHLY and CDR2 FYNNEI. The CDR3 sequence is 19 residues long. CDR3 in amino acids: CASTLPRDRLDQNTGELFF. DNA for the CDR3: TGTGCCAGCACCCTCCCCCGTGACAGACTAGACCAGAACACCGGGGAGCTGTTTTTT.